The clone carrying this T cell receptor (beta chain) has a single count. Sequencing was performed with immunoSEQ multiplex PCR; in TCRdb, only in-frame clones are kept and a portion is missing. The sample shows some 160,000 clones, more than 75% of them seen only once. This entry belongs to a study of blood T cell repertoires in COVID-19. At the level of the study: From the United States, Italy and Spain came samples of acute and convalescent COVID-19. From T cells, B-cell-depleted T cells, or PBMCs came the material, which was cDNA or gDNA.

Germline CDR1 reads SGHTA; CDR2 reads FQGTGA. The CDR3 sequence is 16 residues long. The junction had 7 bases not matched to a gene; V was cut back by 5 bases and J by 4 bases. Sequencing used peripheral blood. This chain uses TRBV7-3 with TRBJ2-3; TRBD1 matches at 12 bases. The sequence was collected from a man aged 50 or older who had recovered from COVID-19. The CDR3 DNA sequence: TGTGCCAGCAGCCGAGGGACAGGGGGCTGGGCAGATACGCAGTATTTT. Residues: CASSRGTGGWADTQYF.